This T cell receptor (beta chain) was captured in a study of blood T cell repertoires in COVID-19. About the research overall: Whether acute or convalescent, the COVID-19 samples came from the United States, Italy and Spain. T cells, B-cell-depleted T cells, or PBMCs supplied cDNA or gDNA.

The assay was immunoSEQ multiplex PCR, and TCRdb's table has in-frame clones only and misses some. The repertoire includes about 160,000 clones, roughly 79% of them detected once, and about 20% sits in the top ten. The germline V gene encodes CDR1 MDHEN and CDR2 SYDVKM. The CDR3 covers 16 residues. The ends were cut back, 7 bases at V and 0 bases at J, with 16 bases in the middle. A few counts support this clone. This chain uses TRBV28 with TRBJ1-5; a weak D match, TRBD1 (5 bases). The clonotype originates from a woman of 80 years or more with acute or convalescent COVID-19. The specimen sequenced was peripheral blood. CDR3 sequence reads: CASITGARISNQPQHF. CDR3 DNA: TGTGCCAGCATCACAGGAGCCCGGATTAGCAATCAGCCCCAGCATTTT.